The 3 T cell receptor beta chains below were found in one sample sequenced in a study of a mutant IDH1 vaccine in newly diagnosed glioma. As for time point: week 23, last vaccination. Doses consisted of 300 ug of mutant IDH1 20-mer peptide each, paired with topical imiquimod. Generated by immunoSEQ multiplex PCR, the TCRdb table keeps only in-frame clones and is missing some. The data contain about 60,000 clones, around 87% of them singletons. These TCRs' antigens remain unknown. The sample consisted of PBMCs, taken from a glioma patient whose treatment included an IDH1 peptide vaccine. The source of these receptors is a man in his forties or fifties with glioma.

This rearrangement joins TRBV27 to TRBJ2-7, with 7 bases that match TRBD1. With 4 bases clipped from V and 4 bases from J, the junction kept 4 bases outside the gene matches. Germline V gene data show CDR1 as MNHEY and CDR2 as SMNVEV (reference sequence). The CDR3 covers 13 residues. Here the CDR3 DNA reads TGTGCCAGCAGTTACGGGACAGAGTACGAGCAGTACTTC. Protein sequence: CASSYGTEYEQYF.

The CDR3 loop reads CASSLDGAYEQYF. The CDR3 nucleotides are TGTGCCAGCAGCTTAGACGGCGCCTACGAGCAGTACTTC. The chain combines TRBV5-6 with TRBJ2-7; D is unresolved. CDR1 is SGHDT and CDR2 is YYEEEE in the germline V gene. Trimming took 2 bases from V and 2 from J, leaving 8 bases between them. CDR3 length equals 13 residues.

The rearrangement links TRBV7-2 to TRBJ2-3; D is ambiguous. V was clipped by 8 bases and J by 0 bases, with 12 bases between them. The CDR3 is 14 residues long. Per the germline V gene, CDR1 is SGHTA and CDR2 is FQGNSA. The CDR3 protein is CASESVTSTDTQYF. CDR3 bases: TGTGCCAGCGAGTCTGTAACTAGCACAGATACGCAGTATTTT.